A single sample gave rise to the 17 T cell receptor beta chains below, sequenced in a study of Graves' ophthalmopathy and Graves' hyperthyroidism. Amplified TCR beta CDR3 regions were obtained using RNA transcripts as template. RT-PCR in the first round used HTBI primers; a second-round multiplex PCR followed. TCRdb re-derived calls from the multiplex PCR reads in MiXCR, one entry per CDR3 protein. In the table there are hundreds of thousands of distinct CDR3 sequences, around a fifth of which are singletons. Sequenced material: peripheral blood. The receptors derive from a woman aged 18-30 years with stable Graves' hyperthyroidism. Some clones in this sample may be carry-over from other donors' samples.

This clonotype was seen many times. One junction end does not reproduce the germline sequence, and a read error may be involved. The V gene is TRBV5-1, the J gene TRBJ1-5; D call uncertain. The CDR3 consists of 13 residues. The germline gives CDR1 SGHRS, CDR2 YFSETQ. The CDR3 DNA reads as TGTGCCAGCAGCTTAGAACCTAATCAGCCCCAGCATTTT. Translation: CASSLEPNQPQHF. The entire variable domain, with the rest obtained from reference TRBV5-1 and TRBJ1-5, is as follows: KAGVTQTPRYLIKTRGQQVTLSCSPISGHRSVSWYQQTPGQGLQFLFEYFSETQRNKGNFPGRFSGRQFSNSRSEMNVSTLELGDSALYLCASSLEPNQPQHFGDGTRLSIL.

This clonotype was recorded at least ten times. The rearrangement uses TRBV6-1 and TRBJ1-6, with 9 bases aligning to TRBD1. The CDR3 runs 17 residues. Germline-derived CDR1 and CDR2 are MNHNS and SASEGT. J lost 4 bases, V lost 6 bases, and 10 bases had no gene match. CDR3 in amino acids: CASSPGTGSSYNSPLHF. In nucleotides, the CDR3 is TGTGCCAGCAGCCCCGGGACAGGGAGTTCATATAATTCACCCCTCCACTTT.

The chain carries TRBV11-1 and TRBJ1-1; maybe TRBD1 (5 bases). V gave up 5 bases and J gave up 3 bases, with 25 bases separating them. The germline V gene has CDR1 SGHAT and CDR2 FQDESV (reference sequence). The CDR3 has 18 residues. The CDR3 here is CASSPAQGGTWRDTEAFF. The CDR3, as DNA: TGTGCCAGCAGCCCAGCCCAGGGAGGAACCTGGAGGGACACTGAAGCTTTCTTT.

The chain couples TRBV20-1 to TRBJ2-7, with 9 bases identical to TRBD1. The CDR3 length is 14 residues. Germline-derived CDR1 and CDR2 are DFQATT and SNEGSKA (reference sequence). V shed 6 bases and J 2 bases; nucleotides not matched to a gene: 8. CDR3 in DNA: TGCAGTGCACTGACAGGGGGTACCGCCTACGAGCAGTACTTC. Residues: CSALTGGTAYEQYF.

This clonotype was seen many times. The V and J genes are TRBV6-5 and TRBJ1-5, with 9 bases fitting TRBD1. CDR1 is MNHEY, CDR2 SVGAGI, per germline. The J segment lost 7 bases and the V segment lost 5 bases, leaving 9 bases of the junction unmatched. The CDR3 contains 15 residues. CDR3 bases: TGTGCCAGCAGTACCGACAGGGGGGCCGGACAGCCCCAGCATTTT. Translation: CASSTDRGAGQPQHF.

This clonotype was seen at least ten times. The rearrangement links TRBV7-9 to TRBJ2-5, with D perhaps matching TRBD2 (6 bases). Trimming took 1 base from V and 4 from J, leaving 13 bases between them. This CDR3 is 15 amino acids long. From germline, CDR1 is SEHNR and CDR2 FQNEAQ (reference sequence). CDR3: CASSLGPAGRETQYF. CDR3 coding DNA: TGTGCCAGCAGCTTAGGCCCGGCCGGGAGAGAGACCCAGTACTTC.

In this sample, this clonotype turned up a few times. V gene TRBV15 combines with J gene TRBJ1-1; D is unclear. CDR3 length: 13 residues. Looked up from germline, CDR1 is LNHNV and CDR2 is YYDKDF (reference sequence). The V gene lost 0 bases and the J gene lost 4 bases, with 6 bases spanning the gap. The CDR3 DNA reads as TGTGCCACCAGCAGAGATCGTAGCACTGAAGCTTTCTTT. This sequence encodes CATSRDRSTEAFF.

V gene TRBV6-1 combines with J gene TRBJ1-1; the match to TRBD1 covers 7 bases. The CDR3 spans 14 residues. Germline V gene data show CDR1 as MNHNS and CDR2 as SASEGT. With 6 bases clipped from V and 4 bases from J, the junction kept 8 bases outside the gene matches. The CDR3 region is CASSPTGFGTEAFF. CDR3 sequence (DNA): TGTGCCAGCAGCCCGACAGGGTTCGGCACTGAAGCTTTCTTT.

The sample holds many counts of this clonotype. V and J are TRBV29-1 and TRBJ1-1; D gene uncertain. CDR3 length: 14 residues. In germline, CDR1 is SQVTM, CDR2 ANQGSEA. Between the trimmed V and J ends, which lost 5 bases and 5 bases, there was a span of 18 bases. CDR3 amino acids: CSVSTGMGGTEAFF. The CDR3 nucleotides are TGCAGCGTTTCGACTGGGATGGGTGGAACTGAAGCTTTCTTT.

The chain employs TRBV7-9 and TRBJ1-5, with 7 bases aligning to TRBD1. V lost 5 bases to trimming and J lost 3 bases; unmatched junction nucleotides: 7. This CDR3 is 15 amino acids long. Germline CDR1 reads SEHNR; CDR2 reads FQNEAQ (reference sequence). Here the CDR3 reads CASSTGQANNQPQHF. CDR3 nucleotide sequence: TGTGCCAGCAGCACCGGACAGGCAAACAATCAGCCCCAGCATTTT.

This clonotype was counted ten times or more. The chain links TRBV20-1 to TRBJ2-7; D unclear. The CDR3 contains 10 residues. Per the germline V gene, CDR1 is DFQATT and CDR2 is SNEGSKA (reference sequence). Here the CDR3 reads CSALDYEQYF. CDR3 coding DNA: TGCAGCGCTCTCGATTACGAGCAGTACTTC.

As concerns this clonotype: This may stem from a read error, because a much larger clone lies one nucleotide away. V gene TRBV11-2 combines with J gene TRBJ2-5; D ambiguous. There are 12 residues in the CDR3. V shed 2 bases and J shed 4 bases, with 5 bases lying between them. Germline CDR1 reads SGHAT; CDR2 reads FQNNGV. This chain's CDR3 is CASSLLTETQYF. CDR3 DNA sequence: TGTGCCAGCAGCTTATTGACAGAGACCCAGTACTTC. The complete variable domain, with remaining parts taken from reference TRBV11-2 and TRBJ2-5, reads EAGVAQSPRYKIIEKRQSVAFWCNPISGHATLYWYQQILGQGPKLLIQFQNNGVVDDSQLPKDRFSAERLKGVDSTLKIQPAKLEDSAVYLCASSLLTETQYFGPGTRLLVL.

This clonotype came up many times. In DNA, the CDR3 is TGTGCCAGCAGCGTAGAGATTTGGGCAGGTGAGGACGAGCAGTACTTC. Translating it yields CASSVEIWAGEDEQYF. The V call is TRBV9, the J call TRBJ2-7; D gene unclear. CDR1 is SGDLS, CDR2 YYNGEE, per germline. The length of the CDR3 is 16 residues. The ends were cut back, 0 bases at V and 5 bases at J, with 18 bases in the middle.

In this sample, this clonotype turned up a few times. A much larger clone differs by one base, so this may be a read error. This sequence joins TRBV6-4 and TRBJ1-6; D unresolved. The germline V and J ends were trimmed by 3 bases and 15 bases, with 15 bases remaining between them. Germline assignment: CDR1 MRHNA and CDR2 SNTAGT. This CDR3 contains 13 residues. The CDR3 here is CASSESRTLHLHF. CDR3 nucleotide sequence: TGTGCCAGCAGTGAATCGAGGACCTTACACCTCCACTTT.

This chain uses TRBV30 with TRBJ2-2; 12 bases map to TRBD2. Germline loops: CDR1 GTSNPN, CDR2 SVGIG (reference sequence). The V and J ends lost 8 bases and 0 bases, in that order; junction bases with no gene match: 7. The CDR3 contains 16 residues. This CDR3 is CATHRTSGTNTGELFF. As DNA, the CDR3 is TGTGCCACCCATAGGACTAGCGGGACGAACACCGGGGAGCTGTTTTTT.

In its sample, this clonotype was seen a few times. This chain uses TRBV6-1 with TRBJ2-5; 16 bases line up with TRBD2. V lost 4 bases, J lost 5 bases, and 1 base stayed unmatched. The V gene's germline CDR1 is MNHNS and CDR2 SASEGT. CDR3 length: 15 amino acids. CDR3: CASSAGLAGGETQYF. In DNA, the CDR3 is TGTGCCAGCAGTGCGGGACTAGCGGGGGGGGAGACCCAGTACTTC.

CDR3 nucleotides: TGTGCCAGCAGCTCCTTGCGGACAGGGCTTGCTGGAAACACCATATATTTT. Translated, it gives CASSSLRTGLAGNTIYF. The chain carries TRBV7-8 and TRBJ1-3, with 8 bases identical to TRBD1. V lost 4 bases and J lost 2; bases outside the gene matches: 10. Germline V gives CDR1 SGHVS, CDR2 FQNEAQ. The length of the CDR3 is 17 residues.